This TCR beta chain derives from a study of control samples from healthy donors and cancer patients. CDR1 is SGHAT and CDR2 is FQNNGV in the germline V gene. This CDR3 has 15 residues. V gave up 2 bases and J gave up 7 bases, with 15 bases separating them. Clones were sequenced by immunoSEQ multiplex PCR, and TCRdb holds only the in-frame ones, with some missing. This sample has 150,000 to 180,000 clones, with approximately 96% found just once. Sequencing used blood. The chain uses TRBV11-2 and TRBJ1-3, with a tentative D call TRBD1 (6 bases). This clonotype originated in a man between 40 and 49 years old in good health. The CDR3 region is CASSLTTVRGNTIYF. For the CDR3, the DNA is TGTGCCAGCAGCTTAACGACGGTTAGGGGGAACACCATATATTTT.